This TCR beta chain was recovered during a study of blood T cell repertoires in COVID-19. About the research overall: Acute and convalescent COVID-19 samples came from the United States, Italy and Spain. PBMCs, B-cell-depleted T cells, or T cells were the source of the cDNA or gDNA that made up the material.

This CDR3 comprises 17 residues. Original methodology: Reference gene primer amplification in the assay estimated nucleated cell counts. Sequencing used immunoSEQ multiplex PCR; TCRdb keeps in-frame clones, though not all of them. V and J calls and clone size come straight from that table; D and trimming were deduced from the DNA. The sample lists 80,000 to 100,000 clones; around 81% were seen once. Material for sequencing was peripheral blood. The sequence was collected from a man in his fifties or sixties who had recovered from COVID-19. The V gene is TRBV21-1, the J gene TRBJ2-7; TRBD2, the table's D call, lacks a check against the DNA. TRBV21-1 is an annotated pseudogene. The CDR3 is CASSSTGTSGRAYEQYF. The CDR3 nucleotides are TGTGCCAGCAGCTCCACCGGGACTAGCGGACGGGCCTACGAGCAGTACTTC.